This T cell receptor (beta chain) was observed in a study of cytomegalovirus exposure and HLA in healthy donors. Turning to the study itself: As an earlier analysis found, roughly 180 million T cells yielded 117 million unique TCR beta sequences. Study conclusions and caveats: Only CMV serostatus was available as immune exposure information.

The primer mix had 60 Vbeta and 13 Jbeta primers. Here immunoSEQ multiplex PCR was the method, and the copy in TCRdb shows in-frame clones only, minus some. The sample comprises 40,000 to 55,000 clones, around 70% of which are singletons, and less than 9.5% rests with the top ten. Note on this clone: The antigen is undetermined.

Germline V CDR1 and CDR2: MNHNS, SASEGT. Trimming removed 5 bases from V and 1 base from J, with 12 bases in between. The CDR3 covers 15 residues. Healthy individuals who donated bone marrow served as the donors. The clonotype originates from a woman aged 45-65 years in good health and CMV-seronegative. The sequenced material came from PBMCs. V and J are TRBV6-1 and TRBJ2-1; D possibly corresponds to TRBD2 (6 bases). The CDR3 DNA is TGTGCCAGCAGTCCGACTAGGGTGTCCTACAATGAGCAGTTCTTC. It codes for CASSPTRVSYNEQFF.